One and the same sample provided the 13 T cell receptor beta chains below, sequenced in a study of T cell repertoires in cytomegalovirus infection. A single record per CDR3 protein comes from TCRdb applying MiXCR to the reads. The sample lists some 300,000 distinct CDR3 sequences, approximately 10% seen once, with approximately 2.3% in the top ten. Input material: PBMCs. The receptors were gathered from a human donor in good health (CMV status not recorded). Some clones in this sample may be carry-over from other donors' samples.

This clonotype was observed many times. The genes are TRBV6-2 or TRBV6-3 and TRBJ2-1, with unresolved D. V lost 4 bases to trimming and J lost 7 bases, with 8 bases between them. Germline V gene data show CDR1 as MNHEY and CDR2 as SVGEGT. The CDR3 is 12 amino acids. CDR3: CASSLSSNEQFF. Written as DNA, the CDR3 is TGTGCCAGCAGTTTGAGTTCGAATGAGCAGTTCTTC.

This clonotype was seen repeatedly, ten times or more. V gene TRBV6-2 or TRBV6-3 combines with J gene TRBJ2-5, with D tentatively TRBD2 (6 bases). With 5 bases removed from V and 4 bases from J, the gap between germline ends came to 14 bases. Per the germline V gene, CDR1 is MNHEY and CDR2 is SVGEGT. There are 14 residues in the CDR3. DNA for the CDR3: TGTGCCAGCAGTCCCATGGACTACCTAGAGACCCAGTACTTC. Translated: CASSPMDYLETQYF.

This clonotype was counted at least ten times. The CDR3 DNA sequence: TGTGCCAGCAGTGTATCTGGACAGAATAATTCACCCCTCCACTTT. Its translation: CASSVSGQNNSPLHF. This rearrangement joins TRBV28 to TRBJ1-6, with D maybe TRBD1 (6 bases). CDR1 is MDHEN and CDR2 is SYDVKM in the germline V gene. The CDR3 sequence is 15 residues long. V was shortened by 5 bases and J by 5 bases, with 13 bases between the two germline ends. Filled out from reference TRBV28 and TRBJ1-6, the complete variable domain reads DVKVTQSSRYLVKRTGEKVFLECVQDMDHENMFWYRQDPGLGLRLIYFSYDVKMKEKGDIPEGYSVSREKKERFSLILESASTNQTSMYLCASSVSGQNNSPLHFGNGTRLTVT.

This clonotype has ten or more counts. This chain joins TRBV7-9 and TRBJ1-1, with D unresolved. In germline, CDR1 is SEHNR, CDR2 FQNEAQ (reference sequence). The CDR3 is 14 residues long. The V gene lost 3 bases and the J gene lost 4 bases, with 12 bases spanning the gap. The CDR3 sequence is CASSFQMVRTEAFF. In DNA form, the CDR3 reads TGTGCCAGCAGCTTCCAAATGGTACGCACTGAAGCTTTCTTT.

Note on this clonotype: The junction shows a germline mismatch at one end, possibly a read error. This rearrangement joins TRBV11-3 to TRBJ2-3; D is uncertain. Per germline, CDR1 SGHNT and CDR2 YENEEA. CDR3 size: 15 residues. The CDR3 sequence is CVSSLGAGRTDTQYF. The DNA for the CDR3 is TGTGTCAGCAGCTTAGGAGCTGGACGCACAGATACGCAGTATTTT.

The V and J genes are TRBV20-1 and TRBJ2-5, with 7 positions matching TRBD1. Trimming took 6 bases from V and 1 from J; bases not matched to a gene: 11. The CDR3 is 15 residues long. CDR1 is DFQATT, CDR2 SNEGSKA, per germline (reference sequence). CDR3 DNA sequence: TGCAGTGCCCCCACGGACAGGCGGACCCAAGAGACCCAGTACTTC. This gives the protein CSAPTDRRTQETQYF.

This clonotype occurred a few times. The CDR3 sequence is CSARAGGAGTEAFF. The CDR3 nucleotides read TGCAGTGCTAGAGCGGGGGGCGCCGGCACTGAAGCTTTCTTT. The J gene is TRBJ1-1, the V gene TRBV20-1; tentatively, D is TRBD1 (6 bases). CDR1 is DFQATT and CDR2 is SNEGSKA in the germline V gene (reference sequence). V was shortened by 1 base and J by 4 bases, with 13 bases between the two germline ends. There are 14 residues in the CDR3.

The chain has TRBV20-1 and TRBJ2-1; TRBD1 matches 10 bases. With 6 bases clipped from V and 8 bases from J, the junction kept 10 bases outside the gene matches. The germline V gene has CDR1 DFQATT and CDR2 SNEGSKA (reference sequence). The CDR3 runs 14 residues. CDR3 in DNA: TGCAGTGCCAGGACGGACAGGGGGTGGGATGAGCAGTTCTTC. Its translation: CSARTDRGWDEQFF.

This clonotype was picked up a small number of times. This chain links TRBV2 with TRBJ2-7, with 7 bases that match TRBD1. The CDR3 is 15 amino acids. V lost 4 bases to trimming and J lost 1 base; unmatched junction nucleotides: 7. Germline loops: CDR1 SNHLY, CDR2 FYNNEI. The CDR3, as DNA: TGTGCCAGCAGTGTAGGGACAGACCTTTCCTACGAGCAGTACGTC. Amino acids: CASSVGTDLSYEQYV.

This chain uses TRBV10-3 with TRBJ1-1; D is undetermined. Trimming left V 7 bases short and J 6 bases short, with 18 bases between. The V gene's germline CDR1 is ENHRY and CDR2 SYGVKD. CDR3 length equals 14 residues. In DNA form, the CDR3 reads TGTGCCATCAAGGGCTGGGAAAAGAGCGCTGAAGCTTTCTTT. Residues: CAIKGWEKSAEAFF.

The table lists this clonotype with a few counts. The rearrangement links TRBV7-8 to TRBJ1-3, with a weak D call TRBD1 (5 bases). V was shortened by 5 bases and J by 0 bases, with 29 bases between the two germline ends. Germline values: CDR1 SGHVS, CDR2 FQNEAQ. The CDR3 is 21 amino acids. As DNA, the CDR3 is TGTGCCAGCAGCCCCTATACAGCGGGGCTATCTCCGATTCGCTCTGGAAACACCATATATTTT. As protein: CASSPYTAGLSPIRSGNTIYF.

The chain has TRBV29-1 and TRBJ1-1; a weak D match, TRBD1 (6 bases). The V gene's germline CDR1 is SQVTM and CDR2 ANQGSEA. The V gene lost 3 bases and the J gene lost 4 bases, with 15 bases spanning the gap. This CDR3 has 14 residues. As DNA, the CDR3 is TGCAGCGTTGAGGGGGCCGATGAGGGCACTGAAGCTTTCTTT. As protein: CSVEGADEGTEAFF. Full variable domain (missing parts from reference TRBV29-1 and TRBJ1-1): SAVISQKPSRDICQRGTSLTIQCQVDSQVTMMFWYRQQPGQSLTLIATANQGSEATYESGFVIDKFPISRPNLTFSTLTVSNMSPEDSSIYLCSVEGADEGTEAFFGQGTRLTVV.

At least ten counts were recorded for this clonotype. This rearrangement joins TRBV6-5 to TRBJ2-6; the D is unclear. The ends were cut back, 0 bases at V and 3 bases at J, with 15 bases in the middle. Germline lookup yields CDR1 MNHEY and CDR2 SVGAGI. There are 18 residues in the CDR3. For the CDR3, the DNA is TGTGCCAGCAGTTACTCGGGTGGTTCCCTGATTGGGGCCAACGTCCTGACTTTC. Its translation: CASSYSGGSLIGANVLTF.